This TCR beta chain emerged from a study of lymphopenia after photon versus proton radiotherapy. V lost 2 bases to trimming and J lost 7 bases, with 12 bases between them. Germline lookup yields CDR1 MNHEY and CDR2 SVGAGI. The CDR3 has 14 residues. Study-wide results and limits: After lymphocyte nadir, photon-treated repertoires showed oligoclonal expansion, especially CD8+ Temra. Relative stability marked proton patients; photon patients lost diversity and naive cells. Larger post-nadir TCR diversity loss correlated inversely with survival in deceased patients.

Turning to this clone: Its antigen remains unidentified.

TCRdb's copy holds only in-frame clones and misses some; the assay was immunoSEQ multiplex PCR. The repertoire consists of several thousand clones, with roughly nine tenths occurring once and the leading ten covering approximately 10%. The receptor comes from a man aged 55 to 70 with cholangiocarcinoma. The chain joins TRBV6-5 to TRBJ2-1; unclear D gene. Sequencing was performed on peripheral blood, taken from a patient treated with photon-based radiotherapy. The CDR3 coding sequence is TGTGCCAGCAGTTACGCCGACGATTTAAATGAGCAGTTCTTC. Translating gives CASSYADDLNEQFF.